Listed below are T cell receptor beta chains from one sample, sequenced in a study of blood T cell repertoires in COVID-19. Produced via immunoSEQ multiplex PCR; TCRdb's table is partial and in-frame only. The sample includes hundreds of thousands of clones, around 88% seen only once; the top ten take approximately 4.3%. The source material was peripheral blood. The receptors come from a man aged 35 to 55 with acute or convalescent COVID-19. CDR3s include the opening cysteine and the closing phenylalanine or tryptophan. The D gene is left open where the match is weak. Size values are once, few and many counts, or a class for expanded clones, and some rows have none.

J | V | D | size | CDR3 | DNA
TRBJ1-1 | TRBV10-1 | - | - | CASRPGTANTEAFF | TGCGCCAGCAGACCCGGGACTGCTAACACTGAAGCTTTCTTT
TRBJ2-5 | TRBV20-1 | TRBD2 | - | CSASKAGEETQYF | TGCAGTGCTAGTAAAGCGGGGGAAGAGACCCAGTACTTC
TRBJ2-7 | TRBV10-3 | - | - | CAIRTTGRLDEQYF | TGTGCCATCAGGACCACAGGGCGACTTGACGAGCAGTACTTC
TRBJ1-2 | TRBV12-3/TRBV12-4 | TRBD1 | - | CASRETGFGYTF | TGTGCCAGCAGAGAGACAGGGTTTGGCTACACCTTC
TRBJ1-2 | TRBV19 | - | - | CASSRWRDVYGYTF | TGTGCCAGTAGTAGATGGCGGGACGTCTATGGCTACACCTTC
TRBJ1-6 | TRBV27 | TRBD1 | - | CASSLQGVRIISPLHF | TGTGCCAGCAGTTTACAGGGGGTCCGGATTATTTCACCCCTCCACTTT
TRBJ2-1 | TRBV3-1/TRBV3-2 | TRBD2 | - | CASTSGGGWGNNEQFF | TGTGCCAGCACCTCCGGCGGGGGGTGGGGTAACAATGAGCAGTTCTTC
TRBJ2-7 | TRBV25-1 | TRBD2 | - | CASRLAGSYEQYF | TGTGCCAGCCGCCTAGCGGGTTCCTACGAGCAGTACTTC
TRBJ1-2 | TRBV5-1 | - | - | CASSVDGTRGYTF | TGCGCCAGCAGCGTGGACGGAACGCGGGGCTACACCTTC
TRBJ2-2 | TRBV10-3 | - | - | CASTVGGELFF | TGTGCCTCTACAGTGGGCGGGGAGCTGTTTTTT
TRBJ2-1 | TRBV2 | TRBD2 | - | CASSDGLAGRFGDNEQFF | TGTGCCAGCAGTGACGGACTAGCGGGGAGGTTTGGGGACAATGAGCAGTTCTTC
TRBJ1-2 | TRBV29-1 | TRBD1 | - | CSVEEGTGGSYGYTF | TGCAGCGTTGAAGAAGGAACAGGGGGCAGCTATGGCTACACCTTC
TRBJ2-7 | TRBV28 | - | - | CASSPRGNARPYEQYF | TGTGCCAGCAGTCCGAGAGGGAATGCGCGTCCCTACGAGCAGTACTTC
TRBJ1-1 | TRBV3-1/TRBV3-2 | TRBD1 | - | CASSPSRGATEAFF | TGTGCCAGCAGCCCCAGCAGGGGGGCGACTGAAGCTTTCTTT
TRBJ1-4 | TRBV12-5 | TRBD1 | few | CASGVTGGNEKLFF | TGTGCTAGTGGTGTAACAGGGGGAAACGAAAAACTGTTTTTT
TRBJ2-1 | TRBV18 | - | - | CASSPYTYNEQFF | TGTGCCAGCTCTCCTTACACCTACAATGAGCAGTTCTTC
TRBJ2-7 | TRBV15 | - | - | CATSRDRGYEQYF | TGTGCCACCAGCAGAGATCGGGGCTACGAGCAGTACTTC
TRBJ1-2 | TRBV30 | - | once | CAWSEPTRGYTF | TGTGCCTGGTCGGAGCCCACGCGTGGCTACACCTTC
TRBJ1-1 | TRBV14 | TRBD1 | - | CASSQLQGVPEAFF | TGTGCCAGCAGCCAGCTACAGGGGGTTCCTGAAGCTTTCTTT
TRBJ2-1 | TRBV11-1 | - | - | CASSLRQARRNNEQFF | TGTGCCAGCAGCTTACGGCAGGCCCGAAGAAACAATGAGCAGTTCTTC
TRBJ1-1 | TRBV5-1 | - | - | CASSPVEVTTEAFF | TGCGCCAGCAGCCCGGTGGAGGTGACCACTGAAGCTTTCTTT
TRBJ2-1 | TRBV5-8 | - | - | CASSWTPYNEQFF | TGTGCCAGCAGCTGGACACCTTACAATGAGCAGTTCTTC
TRBJ2-5 | TRBV5-1 | TRBD2 | - | CASSPGLAYQETQYF | TGCGCCAGCAGCCCCGGACTAGCCTATCAAGAGACCCAGTACTTC
TRBJ1-1 | TRBV6-5 | TRBD1 | - | CASMVRGSTEAFF | TGTGCCAGTATGGTCAGGGGGTCCACTGAAGCTTTCTTT
TRBJ2-2 | TRBV7-9 | TRBD1 | - | CASSLVRTGRHTGELFF | TGTGCCAGCAGCTTAGTTAGGACAGGGCGGCACACCGGGGAGCTGTTTTTT
TRBJ1-1 | TRBV6-6 | - | - | CASSYNRDTEAFF | TGTGCCAGCAGTTACAACAGGGACACTGAAGCTTTCTTT